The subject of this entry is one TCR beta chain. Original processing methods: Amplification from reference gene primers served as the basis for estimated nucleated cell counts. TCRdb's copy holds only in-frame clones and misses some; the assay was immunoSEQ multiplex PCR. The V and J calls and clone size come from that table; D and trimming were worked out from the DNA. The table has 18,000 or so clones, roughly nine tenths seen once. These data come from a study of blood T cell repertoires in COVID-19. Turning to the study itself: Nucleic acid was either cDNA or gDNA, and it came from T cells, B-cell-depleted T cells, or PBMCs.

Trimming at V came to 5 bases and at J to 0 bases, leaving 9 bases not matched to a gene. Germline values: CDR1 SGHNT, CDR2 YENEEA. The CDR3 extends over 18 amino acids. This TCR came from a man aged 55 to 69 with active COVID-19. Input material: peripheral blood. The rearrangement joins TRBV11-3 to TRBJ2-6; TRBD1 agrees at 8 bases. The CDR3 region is CASSTRTGLNSGANVLTF. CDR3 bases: TGTGCCAGCAGCACCAGGACAGGGTTAAACTCTGGGGCCAACGTCCTGACTTTC. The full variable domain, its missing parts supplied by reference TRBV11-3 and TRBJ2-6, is EAGVVQSPRYKIIEKKQPVAFWCNPISGHNTLYWYLQNLGQGPELLIRYENEEAVDDSQLPKDRFSAERLKGVDSTLKIQPAELGDSAVYLCASSTRTGLNSGANVLTFGAGSRLTVL.